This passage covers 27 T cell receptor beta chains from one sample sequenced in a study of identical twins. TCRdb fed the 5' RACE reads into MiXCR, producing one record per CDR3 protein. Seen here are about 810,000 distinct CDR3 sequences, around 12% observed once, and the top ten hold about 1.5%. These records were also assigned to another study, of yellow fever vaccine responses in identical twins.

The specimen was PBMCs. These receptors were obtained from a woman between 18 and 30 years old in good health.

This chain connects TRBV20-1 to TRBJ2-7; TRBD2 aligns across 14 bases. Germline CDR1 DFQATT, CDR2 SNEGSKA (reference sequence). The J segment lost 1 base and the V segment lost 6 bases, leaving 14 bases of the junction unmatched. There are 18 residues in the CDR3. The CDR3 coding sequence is TGCAGTGCAACAATCCCGGGACTAGCGGGAGTTTGGTCCTACGAGCAGTACTTC. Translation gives CSATIPGLAGVWSYEQYF.

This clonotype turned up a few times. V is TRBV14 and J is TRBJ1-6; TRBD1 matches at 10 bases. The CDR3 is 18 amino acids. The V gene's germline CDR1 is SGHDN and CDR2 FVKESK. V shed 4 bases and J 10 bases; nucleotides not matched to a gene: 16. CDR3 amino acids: CASSPLIPGTGARSPLHF. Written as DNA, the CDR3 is TGTGCCAGCAGCCCCCTTATTCCCGGGACAGGGGCCAGATCACCCCTCCACTTT. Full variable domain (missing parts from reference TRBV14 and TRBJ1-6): EAGVTQFPSHSVIEKGQTVTLRCDPISGHDNLYWYRRVMGKEIKFLLHFVKESKQDESGMPNNRFLAERTGGTYSTLKVQPAELEDSGVYFCASSPLIPGTGARSPLHFGNGTRLTVT.

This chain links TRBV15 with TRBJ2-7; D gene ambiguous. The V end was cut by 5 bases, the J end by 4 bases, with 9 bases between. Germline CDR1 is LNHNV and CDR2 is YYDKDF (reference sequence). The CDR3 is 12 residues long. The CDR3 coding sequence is TGTGCCACCAGCTCATCCTCGTACGAGCAGTACTTC. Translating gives CATSSSSYEQYF.

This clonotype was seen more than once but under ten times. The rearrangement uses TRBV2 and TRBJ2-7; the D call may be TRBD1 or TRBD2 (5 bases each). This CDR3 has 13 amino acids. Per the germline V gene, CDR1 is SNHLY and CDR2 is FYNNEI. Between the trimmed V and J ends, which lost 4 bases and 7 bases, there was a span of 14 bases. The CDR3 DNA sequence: TGTGCCAGCAGTGCCATGGGATGGGGGGAGCAGTACTTC. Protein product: CASSAMGWGEQYF.

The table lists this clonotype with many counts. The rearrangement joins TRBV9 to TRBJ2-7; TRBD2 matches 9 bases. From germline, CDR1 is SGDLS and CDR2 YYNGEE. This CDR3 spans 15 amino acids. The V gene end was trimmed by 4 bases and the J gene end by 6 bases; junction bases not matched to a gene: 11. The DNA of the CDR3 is TGTGCCAGCAGCATCTCAAGCGGGGGGACCCTCGAGCAGTACTTC. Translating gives CASSISSGGTLEQYF.

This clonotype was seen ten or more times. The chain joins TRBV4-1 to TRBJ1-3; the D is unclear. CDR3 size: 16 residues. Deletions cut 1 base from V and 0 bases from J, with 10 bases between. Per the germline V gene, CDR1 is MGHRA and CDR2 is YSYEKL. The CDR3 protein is CASSQVNPISGNTIYF. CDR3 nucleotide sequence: TGCGCCAGCAGCCAAGTTAACCCGATCTCTGGAAACACCATATATTTT.

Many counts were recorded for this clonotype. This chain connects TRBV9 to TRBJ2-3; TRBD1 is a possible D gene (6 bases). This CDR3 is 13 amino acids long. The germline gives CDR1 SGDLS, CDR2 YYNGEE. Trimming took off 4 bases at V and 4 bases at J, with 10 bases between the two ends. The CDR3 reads CASSLGAADTQYF. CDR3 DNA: TGTGCCAGCAGCTTGGGGGCGGCAGATACGCAGTATTTT.

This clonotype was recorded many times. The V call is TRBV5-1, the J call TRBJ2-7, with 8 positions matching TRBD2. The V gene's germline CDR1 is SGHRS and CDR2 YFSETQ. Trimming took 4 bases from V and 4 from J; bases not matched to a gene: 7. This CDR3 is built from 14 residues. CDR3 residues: CASSPQRERYEQYF. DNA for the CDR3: TGCGCCAGCAGCCCCCAGCGGGAGCGGTACGAGCAGTACTTC.

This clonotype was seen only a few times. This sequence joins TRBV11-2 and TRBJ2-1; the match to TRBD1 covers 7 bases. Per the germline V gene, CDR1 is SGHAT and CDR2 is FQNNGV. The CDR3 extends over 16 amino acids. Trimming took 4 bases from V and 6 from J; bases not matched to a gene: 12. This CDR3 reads CASSSQPGTGANEQFF. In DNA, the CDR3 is TGTGCCAGCAGCTCACAGCCGGGAACAGGGGCCAATGAGCAGTTCTTC.

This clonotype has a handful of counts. DNA of the CDR3: TGTGCCAGCAGCTTGTACTCAGGCACCGGGGAGCTGTTTTTT. Translating gives CASSLYSGTGELFF. V usage is TRBV5-6 and J usage is TRBJ2-2, with no clear D. The germline gives CDR1 SGHDT, CDR2 YYEEEE. V gave up 1 base and J gave up 4 bases, with 8 bases separating them. The CDR3 consists of 14 residues.

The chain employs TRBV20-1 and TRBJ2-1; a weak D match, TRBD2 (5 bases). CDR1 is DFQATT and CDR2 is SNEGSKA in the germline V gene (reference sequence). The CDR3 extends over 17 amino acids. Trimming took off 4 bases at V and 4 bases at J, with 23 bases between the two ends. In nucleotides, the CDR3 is TGCAGTGCTACCGAGGGAGCTACCAGCCGGAGATACAATGAGCAGTTCTTC. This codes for CSATEGATSRRYNEQFF.

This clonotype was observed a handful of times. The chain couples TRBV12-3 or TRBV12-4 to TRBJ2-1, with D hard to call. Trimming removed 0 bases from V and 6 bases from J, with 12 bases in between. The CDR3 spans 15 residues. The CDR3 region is CASSLAAVSINEQFF. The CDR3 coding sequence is TGTGCCAGCAGTTTAGCGGCAGTCTCGATCAATGAGCAGTTCTTC.

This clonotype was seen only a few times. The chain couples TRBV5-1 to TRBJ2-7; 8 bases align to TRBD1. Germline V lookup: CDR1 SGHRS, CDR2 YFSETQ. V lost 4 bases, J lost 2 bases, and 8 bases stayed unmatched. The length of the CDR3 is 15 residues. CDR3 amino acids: CASSPRTGSTYEQYF. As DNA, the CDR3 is TGCGCCAGCAGCCCCCGGACAGGGAGTACCTACGAGCAGTACTTC.

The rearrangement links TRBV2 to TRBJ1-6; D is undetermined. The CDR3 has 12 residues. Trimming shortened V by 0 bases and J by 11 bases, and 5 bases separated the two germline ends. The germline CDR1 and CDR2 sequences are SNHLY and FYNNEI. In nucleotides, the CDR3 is TGTGCCAGCAGTGAAGCAGTTCCACCCCTCCACTTT. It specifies CASSEAVPPLHF.

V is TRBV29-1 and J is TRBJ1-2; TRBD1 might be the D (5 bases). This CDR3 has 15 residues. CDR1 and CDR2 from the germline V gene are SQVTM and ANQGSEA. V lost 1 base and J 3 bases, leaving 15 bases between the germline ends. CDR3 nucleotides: TGCAGCGTTGAAGTAGGTTCAGGGCCTCACTATGGCTACACCTTC. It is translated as CSVEVGSGPHYGYTF.

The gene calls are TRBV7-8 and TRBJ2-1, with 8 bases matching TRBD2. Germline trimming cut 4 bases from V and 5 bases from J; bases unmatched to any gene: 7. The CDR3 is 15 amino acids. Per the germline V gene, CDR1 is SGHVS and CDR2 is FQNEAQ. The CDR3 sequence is CASSWTSPGNNEQFF. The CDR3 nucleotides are TGTGCCAGCAGCTGGACTAGCCCAGGGAACAATGAGCAGTTCTTC.

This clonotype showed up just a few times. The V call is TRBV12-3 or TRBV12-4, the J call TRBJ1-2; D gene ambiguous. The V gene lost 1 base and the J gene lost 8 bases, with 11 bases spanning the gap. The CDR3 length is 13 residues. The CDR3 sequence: CASSLGGERGYTF. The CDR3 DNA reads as TGTGCCAGCAGTTTAGGCGGGGAGAGAGGCTACACCTTC.

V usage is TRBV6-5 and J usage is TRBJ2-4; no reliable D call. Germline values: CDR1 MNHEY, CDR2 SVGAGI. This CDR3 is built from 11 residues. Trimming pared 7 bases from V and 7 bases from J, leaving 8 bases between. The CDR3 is CASKTRNIQYF. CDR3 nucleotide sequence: TGTGCCAGCAAAACACGGAACATTCAGTACTTC.

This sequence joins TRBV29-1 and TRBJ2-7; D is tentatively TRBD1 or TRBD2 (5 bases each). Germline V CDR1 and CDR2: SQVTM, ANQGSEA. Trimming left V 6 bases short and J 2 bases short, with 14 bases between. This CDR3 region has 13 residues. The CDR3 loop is CSVGTRLTYEQYF. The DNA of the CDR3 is TGCAGCGTGGGGACCAGGTTAACCTACGAGCAGTACTTC.

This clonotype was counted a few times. CDR3 sequence: CASSEALRAANSYEQYF. CDR3 nucleotides: TGTGCCAGCAGTGAAGCGCTTCGGGCTGCGAACTCCTACGAGCAGTACTTC. The chain uses TRBV6-1 and TRBJ2-7; D not resolved. With 0 bases removed from V and 0 bases from J, the gap between germline ends came to 15 bases. The length of the CDR3 is 17 residues. Germline CDR1 is MNHNS and CDR2 is SASEGT.

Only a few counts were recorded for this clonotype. The CDR3 bases are TGTGCCAGCAGTGACCGGGACATCAATCAGCCCCAGCATTTT. This gives the protein CASSDRDINQPQHF. This chain links TRBV2 with TRBJ1-5; tentatively, D is TRBD1 (6 bases). This CDR3 is built from 14 residues. Trimming removed 3 bases at V and 3 bases at J, with 9 bases between. The germline gives CDR1 SNHLY, CDR2 FYNNEI.

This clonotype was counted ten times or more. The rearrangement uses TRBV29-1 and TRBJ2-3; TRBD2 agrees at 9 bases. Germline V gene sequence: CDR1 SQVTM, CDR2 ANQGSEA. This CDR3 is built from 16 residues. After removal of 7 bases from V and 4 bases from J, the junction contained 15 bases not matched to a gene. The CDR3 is CSAGSGLAGAADTQYF. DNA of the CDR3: TGCAGCGCTGGGTCCGGTTTAGCGGGGGCGGCAGATACGCAGTATTTT.

CDR3 sequence: CASSPGGRGNTGELFF. The CDR3 DNA sequence: TGTGCCAGCAGCCCCGGGGGGCGGGGGAACACCGGGGAGCTGTTTTTT. The chain carries TRBV5-5 and TRBJ2-2; a possible D gene is TRBD2 (7 bases). Germline V CDR1 and CDR2: SGHKS, YYEKEE (reference sequence). V lost 4 bases and J 1 base, leaving 14 bases between the germline ends. This CDR3 region has 16 residues.

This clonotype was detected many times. The CDR3 coding sequence is TGTGCCAGCAGCAGGCCCGTCGGGATGAATGAGCAGTTCTTC. The encoded protein is CASSRPVGMNEQFF. This rearrangement joins TRBV12-3 or TRBV12-4 to TRBJ2-1; a possible D gene is TRBD2 (5 bases). The ends were cut back, 6 bases at V and 7 bases at J, with 16 bases in the middle. The CDR3 covers 14 residues.

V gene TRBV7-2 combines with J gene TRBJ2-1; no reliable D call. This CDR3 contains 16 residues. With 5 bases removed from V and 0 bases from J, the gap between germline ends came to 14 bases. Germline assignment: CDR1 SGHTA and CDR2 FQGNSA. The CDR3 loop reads CASSPQILSSYNEQFF. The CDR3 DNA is TGTGCCAGCAGCCCCCAGATTTTGAGCTCCTACAATGAGCAGTTCTTC. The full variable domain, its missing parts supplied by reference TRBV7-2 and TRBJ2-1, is GAGVSQSPSNKVTEKGKDVELRCDPISGHTALYWYRQSLGQGLEFLIYFQGNSAPDKSGLPSDRFSAERTGGSVSTLTIQRTQQEDSAVYLCASSPQILSSYNEQFFGPGTRLTVL.

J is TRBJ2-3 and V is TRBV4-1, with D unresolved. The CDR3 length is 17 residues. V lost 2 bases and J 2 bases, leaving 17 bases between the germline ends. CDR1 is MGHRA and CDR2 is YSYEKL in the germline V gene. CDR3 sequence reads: CASSQLGRAQSTDTQYF. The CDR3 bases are TGCGCCAGCAGCCAATTGGGAAGAGCCCAGTCCACAGATACGCAGTATTTT.

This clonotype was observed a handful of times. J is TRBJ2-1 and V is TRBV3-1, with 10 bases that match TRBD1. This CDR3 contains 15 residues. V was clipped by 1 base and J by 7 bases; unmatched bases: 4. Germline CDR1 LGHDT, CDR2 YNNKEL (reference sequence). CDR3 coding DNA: TGTGCCAGCAGCCAAGCCGGGACAGGGGTAAATGAGCAGTTCTTC. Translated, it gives CASSQAGTGVNEQFF.